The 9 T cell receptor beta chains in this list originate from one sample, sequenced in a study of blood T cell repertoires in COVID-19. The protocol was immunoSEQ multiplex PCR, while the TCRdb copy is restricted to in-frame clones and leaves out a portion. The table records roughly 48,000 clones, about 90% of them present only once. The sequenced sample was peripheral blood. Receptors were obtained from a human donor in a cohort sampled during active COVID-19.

The CDR3 reads CASSSGLGNTIYF. Here the CDR3 DNA reads TGTGCCAGCAGTTCGGGACTTGGAAACACCATATATTTT. The chain links TRBV12-3 or TRBV12-4 to TRBJ1-3; tentative D call: TRBD1 (5 bases). Trimming removed 4 bases from V and 3 bases from J, with 7 bases in between. The CDR3 totals 13 residues.

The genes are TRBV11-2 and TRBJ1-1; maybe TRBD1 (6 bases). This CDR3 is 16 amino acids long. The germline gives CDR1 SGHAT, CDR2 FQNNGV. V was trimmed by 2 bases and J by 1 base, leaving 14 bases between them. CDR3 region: CASSLIWGTPNTEAFF. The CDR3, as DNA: TGTGCCAGCAGCTTAATTTGGGGGACACCGAACACTGAAGCTTTCTTT.

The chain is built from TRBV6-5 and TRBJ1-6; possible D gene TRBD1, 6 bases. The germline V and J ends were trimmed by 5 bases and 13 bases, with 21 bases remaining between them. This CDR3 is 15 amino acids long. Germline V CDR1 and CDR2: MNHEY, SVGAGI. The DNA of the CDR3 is TGTGCCAGCAGTCCTACTTACCCCCACAGGGTGCCCCTCCACTTT. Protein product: CASSPTYPHRVPLHF.

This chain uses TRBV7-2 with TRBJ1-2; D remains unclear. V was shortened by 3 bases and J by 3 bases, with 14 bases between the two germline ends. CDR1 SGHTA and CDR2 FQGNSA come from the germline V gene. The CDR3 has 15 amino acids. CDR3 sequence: CASSFGAGSHYGYTF. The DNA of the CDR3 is TGTGCCAGCAGCTTCGGCGCAGGATCCCACTATGGCTACACCTTC.

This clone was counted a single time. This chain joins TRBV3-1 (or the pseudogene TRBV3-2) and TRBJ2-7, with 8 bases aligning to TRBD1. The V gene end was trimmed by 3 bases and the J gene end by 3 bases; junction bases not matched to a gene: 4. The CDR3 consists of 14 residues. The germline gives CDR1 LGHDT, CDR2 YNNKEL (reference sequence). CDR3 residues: CASSQFGQGYEQYF. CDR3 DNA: TGTGCCAGCAGCCAGTTCGGACAGGGCTACGAGCAGTACTTC.

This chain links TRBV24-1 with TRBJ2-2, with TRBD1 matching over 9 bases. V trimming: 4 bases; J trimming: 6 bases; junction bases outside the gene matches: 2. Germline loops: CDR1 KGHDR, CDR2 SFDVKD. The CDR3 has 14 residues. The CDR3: CATSERTGAGELFF. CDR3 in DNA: TGTGCCACCAGTGAAAGGACAGGGGCCGGGGAGCTGTTTTTT.

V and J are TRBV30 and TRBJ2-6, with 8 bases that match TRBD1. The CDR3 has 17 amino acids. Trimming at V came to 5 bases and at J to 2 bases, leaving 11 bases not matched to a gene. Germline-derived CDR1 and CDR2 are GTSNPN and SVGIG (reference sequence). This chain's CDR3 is CAWVDRGAYTGANVLTF. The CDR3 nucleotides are TGTGCCTGGGTAGACAGGGGCGCCTACACTGGGGCCAACGTCCTGACTTTC.

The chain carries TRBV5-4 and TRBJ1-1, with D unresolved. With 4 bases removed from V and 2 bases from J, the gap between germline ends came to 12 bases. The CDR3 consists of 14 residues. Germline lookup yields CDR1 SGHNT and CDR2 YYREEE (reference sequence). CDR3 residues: CASSARQINTEAFF. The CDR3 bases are TGTGCCAGCAGCGCGAGACAAATCAACACTGAAGCTTTCTTT. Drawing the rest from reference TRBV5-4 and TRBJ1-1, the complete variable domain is ETGVTQSPTHLIKTRGQQVTLRCSSQSGHNTVSWYQQALGQGPQFIFQYYREEENGRGNFPPRFSGLQFPNYSSELNVNALELDDSALYLCASSARQINTEAFFGQGTRLTVV.

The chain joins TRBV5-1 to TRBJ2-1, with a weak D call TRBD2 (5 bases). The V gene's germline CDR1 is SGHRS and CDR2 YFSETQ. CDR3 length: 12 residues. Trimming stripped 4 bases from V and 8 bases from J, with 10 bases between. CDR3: CASSHSGDEQFF. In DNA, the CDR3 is TGCGCCAGCAGCCACTCCGGGGATGAGCAGTTCTTC.